A single sample is the source of the 11 T cell receptor beta chains below, sequenced in a study of T cell responses to AZD1222 COVID-19 vaccine. Generated by immunoSEQ multiplex PCR, the TCRdb table keeps only in-frame clones and is missing some. Among about 39,000 clones, roughly 85% were seen once, and the ten largest hold roughly 29%. Sequences were derived from peripheral blood, sampled 28 days after the second dose of the MenACWY control vaccine. These receptors all stem from an adult who received the MenACWY meningococcal vaccine as a control.

Details on this clone: The same CDR3 arises from other DNA sequences in this sample as well. The V call is TRBV5-1, the J call TRBJ1-2; D is perhaps TRBD1 (5 bases). The V gene's germline CDR1 is SGHRS and CDR2 YFSETQ. The CDR3 extends over 13 amino acids. Trimming removed 1 base from V and 4 bases from J, with 8 bases in between. The CDR3 DNA follows: TGCGCCAGCAGCTTGCGGGACGGCTATGGCTACACCTTC. It encodes CASSLRDGYGYTF.

This rearrangement joins TRBV5-4 to TRBJ2-1; D call uncertain. This CDR3 region has 15 residues. Germline V gives CDR1 SGHNT, CDR2 YYREEE (reference sequence). Trimming removed 2 bases at V and 0 bases at J, with 9 bases between. The CDR3 DNA reads TGTGCCAGCAGCTTCGGGTGGAGCTCCTACAATGAGCAGTTCTTC. This sequence encodes CASSFGWSSYNEQFF.

The V call is TRBV7-3, the J call TRBJ1-1; no clear D. Looked up from germline, CDR1 is SGHTA and CDR2 is FQGTGA. V gave up 5 bases and J gave up 0 bases, with 7 bases separating them. The CDR3 has 13 amino acids. CDR3 in amino acids: CASSTYLNTEAFF. DNA of the CDR3: TGTGCCAGCAGCACATACTTGAACACTGAAGCTTTCTTT.

The chain couples TRBV18 to TRBJ2-7, with a tentative D call TRBD2 (6 bases). CDR1 and CDR2 from the germline V gene are KGHSH and LQKENI. V dropped 5 bases and J dropped 3 bases, with 14 bases sitting between them. The CDR3 covers 14 residues. The CDR3 reads CASSGTQVDYEQYF. Written as DNA, the CDR3 is TGTGCCAGCTCAGGGACTCAGGTTGACTACGAGCAGTACTTC.

V and J are TRBV5-1 and TRBJ2-7; 7 nucleotides agree with TRBD2. CDR1 and CDR2 (germline): SGHRS, YFSETQ. Trimming removed 7 bases from V and 7 bases from J; junction bases left unmatched: 17. The CDR3 is 15 amino acids. The CDR3 region is CASAPTGTTLREQYF. The CDR3 DNA sequence: TGCGCCAGCGCCCCTACTGGGACTACCCTCAGGGAGCAGTACTTC.

V is TRBV6-1 and J is TRBJ1-5; possible D gene TRBD1, 6 bases. Germline CDR1 and CDR2: MNHNS and SASEGT. CDR3 length equals 14 residues. V dropped 2 bases and J dropped 4 bases, with 9 bases sitting between them. The CDR3 DNA reads TGTGCCAGCAGTGAATGGGGGCAGAATCAGCCCCAGCATTTT. Protein: CASSEWGQNQPQHF.

The chain joins TRBV20-1 to TRBJ1-6; perhaps TRBD1 as D (5 bases). Germline V gene sequence: CDR1 DFQATT, CDR2 SNEGSKA (reference sequence). The CDR3 length is 14 residues. V was shortened by 3 bases and J by 7 bases, with 13 bases between the two germline ends. In DNA, the CDR3 is TGCAGTGCTAGTACACGGGGCTTGAATTCACCCCTCCACTTT. Its protein product is CSASTRGLNSPLHF.

The chain has TRBV7-8 and TRBJ1-3, with 7 bases that match TRBD1. The CDR3 runs 15 residues. Germline values: CDR1 SGHVS, CDR2 FQNEAQ. The trim removed 2 bases at V and 2 bases at J, leaving 3 bases unmatched. Here the CDR3 reads CASSLPGTAGNTIYF. For the CDR3, the DNA is TGTGCCAGCAGCTTACCCGGGACAGCTGGAAACACCATATATTTT.

This clone was counted between two and nine times. The chain links TRBV2 to TRBJ1-5; D is unclear. The CDR3 runs 13 residues. Germline CDR1 reads SNHLY; CDR2 reads FYNNEI. V gave up 3 bases and J gave up 7 bases, with 10 bases separating them. CDR3 DNA: TGTGCCAGCAGTGACGGCGAAGGGCAGCCCCAGCATTTT. Translation gives CASSDGEGQPQHF. Full variable domain (rest looked up from reference TRBV2 and TRBJ1-5): EPEVTQTPSHQVTQMGQEVILRCVPISNHLYFYWYRQILGQKVEFLVSFYNNEISEKSEIFDDQFSVERPDGSNFTLKIRSTKLEDSAMYFCASSDGEGQPQHFGDGTRLSIL.

This rearrangement joins TRBV27 to TRBJ2-7, with 8 bases that match TRBD1. Germline CDR1 and CDR2: MNHEY and SMNVEV (reference sequence). The CDR3 length is 14 residues. Unmatched junction bases numbered 9, after V lost 5 bases and J lost 6 bases. CDR3 DNA sequence: TGTGCCAGCAGTGGGACAGGCCCTTTAGGCGAGCAGTACTTC. Amino acid sequence: CASSGTGPLGEQYF.

The chain carries TRBV18 and TRBJ2-2, with 8 positions matching TRBD1. The CDR3 length is 17 residues. The V segment lost 3 bases and the J segment 2 bases; nucleotides outside the gene matches: 8. The germline CDR1 and CDR2 sequences are KGHSH and LQKENI. CDR3 protein: CASSPSQGAYNTGELFF. CDR3 nucleotides: TGTGCCAGCTCACCGTCCCAGGGGGCATATAACACCGGGGAGCTGTTTTTT.